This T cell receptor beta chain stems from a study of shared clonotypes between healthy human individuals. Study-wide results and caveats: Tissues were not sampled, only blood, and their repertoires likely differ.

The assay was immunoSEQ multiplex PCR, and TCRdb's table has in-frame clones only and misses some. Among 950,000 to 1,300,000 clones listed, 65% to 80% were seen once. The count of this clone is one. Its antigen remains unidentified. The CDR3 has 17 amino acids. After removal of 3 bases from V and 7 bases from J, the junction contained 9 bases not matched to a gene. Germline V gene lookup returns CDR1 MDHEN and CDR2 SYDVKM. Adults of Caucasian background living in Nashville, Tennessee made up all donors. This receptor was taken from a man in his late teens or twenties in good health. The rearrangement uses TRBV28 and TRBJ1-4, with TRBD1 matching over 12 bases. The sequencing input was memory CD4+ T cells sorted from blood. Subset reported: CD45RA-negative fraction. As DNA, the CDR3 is TGTGCCAGCAGTTTTGGGACAGGGGGCGCGGAGGGTGAAAAACTGTTTTTT. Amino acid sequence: CASSFGTGGAEGEKLFF. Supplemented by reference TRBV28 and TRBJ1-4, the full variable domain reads DVKVTQSSRYLVKRTGEKVFLECVQDMDHENMFWYRQDPGLGLRLIYFSYDVKMKEKGDIPEGYSVSREKKERFSLILESASTNQTSMYLCASSFGTGGAEGEKLFFGSGTQLSVL.